The 12 T cell receptor beta chains below come from one sample, sequenced in a study of OX40 agonist ivuxolimab in advanced cancers. Assay: immunoSEQ multiplex PCR; the TCRdb copy retains only in-frame clones and omits some. The top ten clones hold more than 2.5% of a sample with 57,000 or so clones, more than 70% of them seen once. The sample consisted of CD4+ or CD8+ T cells sorted from blood, taken in a trial of the OX40 agonist ivuxolimab. The receptors originated from an adult with an advanced solid tumor such as melanoma, head and neck, liver or kidney cancer.

The CDR3 loop reads CASSPPGQFYNEQFF. In nucleotides, the CDR3 is TGTGCCAGTAGCCCCCCCGGACAGTTCTACAATGAGCAGTTCTTC. The genes are TRBV19 and TRBJ2-1; D might be TRBD1 (6 bases). V lost 6 bases to trimming and J lost 3 bases, with 15 bases between them. Per germline, CDR1 LNHDA and CDR2 SQIVND (reference sequence). CDR3 length equals 15 residues.

As DNA, the CDR3 is TGCGCCAGCAGCTTTCTGGTCACCGGCTACGAGCAGTACTTC. Its translation is CASSFLVTGYEQYF. The chain recombines TRBV5-1 with TRBJ2-7; no definite D call. This CDR3 contains 14 residues. Trimming cost V 2 bases and J 3 bases, with 12 bases left between them. Germline V gives CDR1 SGHRS, CDR2 YFSETQ.

This clone was seen just once. The V gene is TRBV30, the J gene TRBJ2-3; 7 nucleotides agree with TRBD2. Germline CDR1 is GTSNPN and CDR2 is SVGIG (reference sequence). The CDR3 sequence is 15 residues long. V lost 3 bases and J lost 0; bases outside the gene matches: 6. The CDR3 DNA sequence: TGTGCCTGGAGGAGGAGTAGCGGGAGCACAGATACGCAGTATTTT. As protein: CAWRRSSGSTDTQYF.

The chain is built from TRBV5-1 and TRBJ1-4; tentative D call: TRBD1 (5 bases). CDR1 SGHRS and CDR2 YFSETQ come from the germline V gene. The CDR3 has 14 residues. Trimming left V 0 bases short and J 5 bases short, with 8 bases between. The CDR3: CASSLGGKNEKLFF. In DNA, the CDR3 is TGCGCCAGCAGCTTGGGGGGGAAAAATGAAAAACTGTTTTTT.

Only one count was recorded for this clone. The rearrangement uses TRBV9 and TRBJ1-1; D is ambiguous. From germline, CDR1 is SGDLS and CDR2 YYNGEE. Trimming shortened V by 4 bases and J by 5 bases, and 12 bases separated the two germline ends. This CDR3 region has 13 residues. CDR3 bases: TGTGCCAGCAGCCCCATGGGAGGGACTGAAGCTTTCTTT. Amino acids: CASSPMGGTEAFF. Supplemented by reference TRBV9 and TRBJ1-1, the full variable domain reads DSGVTQTPKHLITATGQRVTLRCSPRSGDLSVYWYQQSLDQGLQFLIQYYNGEERAKGNILERFSAQQFPDLHSELNLSSLELGDSALYFCASSPMGGTEAFFGQGTRLTVV.

V gene TRBV7-3 combines with J gene TRBJ2-1; D may be TRBD1 or TRBD2 (5 bases each). Per the germline V gene, CDR1 is SGHTA and CDR2 is FQGTGA. This CDR3 has 15 amino acids. The V and J ends lost 6 bases and 9 bases respectively, with 21 bases between them. CDR3 nucleotides: TGTGCCAGCAGTTCGTCCGGGACCACCACAAGTGAGCAGTTCTTC. Amino acid sequence: CASSSSGTTTSEQFF.

This clone appeared a few times. The V gene is TRBV30, the J gene TRBJ1-2, with D perhaps TRBD1 (5 bases). Germline values: CDR1 GTSNPN, CDR2 SVGIG (reference sequence). The CDR3 covers 14 residues. Trimming left V 1 base short and J 2 bases short, with 11 bases between. Here the CDR3 reads CAWSGDRRNYGYTF. The CDR3 nucleotides read TGTGCCTGGAGTGGGGACCGCCGCAACTATGGCTACACCTTC. Full variable domain (remainder filled in from reference TRBV30 and TRBJ1-2): SQTIHQWPATLVQPVGSPLSLECTVEGTSNPNLYWYRQAAGRGLQLLFYSVGIGQISSEVPQNLSASRPQDRQFILSSKKLLLSDSGFYLCAWSGDRRNYGYTFGSGTRLTVV.

This clone was seen once. The chain carries TRBV7-2 and TRBJ1-3; perhaps TRBD1 as D (6 bases). Germline V gene sequence: CDR1 SGHTA, CDR2 FQGNSA. There are 16 residues in the CDR3. V gave up 3 bases and J gave up 0 bases, with 12 bases separating them. CDR3 nucleotide sequence: TGTGCCAGCAGCTTGACAGGCGAGCTCTCTGGAAACACCATATATTTT. Its translation: CASSLTGELSGNTIYF.

This chain joins TRBV6-5 and TRBJ2-3, with TRBD2 matching 12 bases. Germline V lookup: CDR1 MNHEY, CDR2 SVGAGI. This CDR3 has 14 residues. V gave up 5 bases and J gave up 3 bases; unmatched junction bases: 0. Here the CDR3 DNA reads TGTGCCAGCAGTCTAGCGGGGGGGACAGATACGCAGTATTTT. It translates to CASSLAGGTDTQYF.

The chain links TRBV11-2 to TRBJ2-5, with D perhaps being TRBD1 or TRBD2 (6 bases each). The length of the CDR3 is 18 residues. Germline CDR1 is SGHAT and CDR2 is FQNNGV. The germline V and J ends were trimmed by 5 bases and 5 bases, with 27 bases remaining between them. CDR3 coding DNA: TGTGCCAGCAGCACCGGGACAAGCGGTCCCCTACGGGGGGAGACCCAGTACTTC. Translating gives CASSTGTSGPLRGETQYF. Complete variable domain (other parts from reference TRBV11-2 and TRBJ2-5): EAGVAQSPRYKIIEKRQSVAFWCNPISGHATLYWYQQILGQGPKLLIQFQNNGVVDDSQLPKDRFSAERLKGVDSTLKIQPAKLEDSAVYLCASSTGTSGPLRGETQYFGPGTRLLVL.

The chain carries TRBV7-3 and TRBJ1-2, with 8 nucleotides matching TRBD1. The CDR3 loop spans 13 amino acids. V lost 5 bases to trimming and J lost 5 bases; unmatched junction nucleotides: 4. The germline V gene encodes CDR1 SGHTA and CDR2 FQGTGA. Here the CDR3 DNA reads TGTGCCAGCAGCCCAGGGGGCGCGTATGGCTACACCTTC. It codes for CASSPGGAYGYTF.

The chain has TRBV5-4 and TRBJ2-5; 10 bases fit TRBD2. From germline, CDR1 is SGHNT and CDR2 YYREEE (reference sequence). This CDR3 contains 15 residues. Unmatched junction bases numbered 3, after V lost 0 bases and J lost 4 bases. The CDR3 nucleotides are TGTGCCAGCAGCTTGGTTAGCGGGGGGTTAGAGACCCAGTACTTC. Its translation is CASSLVSGGLETQYF.